The 6 T cell receptor beta chains below come from one sample, sequenced in a study of blood T cell repertoires in COVID-19. TCRdb keeps only in-frame clones here, not all; method: immunoSEQ multiplex PCR. The sample records approximately 380,000 clones, about 85% being singletons. Sequenced: peripheral blood. Receptor source: a woman in her late teens or twenties with acute or convalescent COVID-19.

The genes are TRBV29-1 and TRBJ1-1; no firm D call. CDR1 SQVTM and CDR2 ANQGSEA come from the germline V gene. CDR3 length: 14 residues. Trimming stripped 3 bases from V and 0 bases from J, with 11 bases between. The CDR3 sequence: CSVEREQLNTEAFF. In DNA, the CDR3 is TGCAGCGTTGAGAGGGAACAGTTGAACACTGAAGCTTTCTTT.

The rearrangement joins TRBV10-3 to TRBJ2-3; D remains ambiguous. The CDR3 covers 12 residues. Trimming removed 4 bases from V and 6 bases from J, with 8 bases in between. Germline loops: CDR1 ENHRY, CDR2 SYGVKD. The CDR3 sequence is CAISADQDTQYF. For the CDR3, the DNA is TGTGCCATCAGTGCTGATCAGGATACGCAGTATTTT.

The chain couples TRBV6-1 to TRBJ1-2, with 9 bases that match TRBD1. The CDR3 is made up of 14 amino acids. J gave up 6 bases and V 5 bases, and 7 bases lay outside the gene matches. Germline lookup yields CDR1 MNHNS and CDR2 SASEGT. This chain's CDR3 is CASSWGQGEDGYTF. The CDR3 DNA sequence: TGTGCCAGCAGTTGGGGACAGGGTGAGGATGGCTACACCTTC.

V and J are TRBV27 and TRBJ2-7; D possibly corresponds to TRBD1 (5 bases). The CDR3 extends over 13 amino acids. V was pared by 3 bases and J by 0 bases, with 6 bases between. Germline values: CDR1 MNHEY, CDR2 SMNVEV (reference sequence). The CDR3 loop reads CASSLTVSYEQYF. CDR3 bases: TGTGCCAGCAGTTTGACAGTCTCCTACGAGCAGTACTTC.

The rearrangement links TRBV3-1 (or the pseudogene TRBV3-2) to TRBJ2-7, with D unclear. CDR3 length: 14 residues. V shed 1 base and J shed 3 bases, with 10 bases lying between them. Germline V gene data show CDR1 as LGHDT and CDR2 as YNNKEL (reference sequence). The CDR3 nucleotides are TGTGCCAGCAGCCAAGCGGGTAGTAGCTACGAGCAGTACTTC. Protein product: CASSQAGSSYEQYF.

This chain links TRBV25-1 with TRBJ1-1; D is possibly TRBD1 (5 bases). V lost 7 bases, J lost 4 bases, and 19 bases lay in between. The germline V gene has CDR1 MGHDK and CDR2 SYGVNS. This CDR3 spans 15 amino acids. CDR3 nucleotide sequence: TGTGCCAGCACCGAAACGAGACAGTGGGGCACTGAAGCTTTCTTT. Translated, it gives CASTETRQWGTEAFF.